The clone carrying this TCR beta chain has more than one count but fewer than ten. The entry originates in a study of beta chain features in type 1 diabetes. The entirety of the isolated RNA underwent reverse transcription, so expressed TCRB transcripts were sequenced. Samples of naive, central memory and regulatory T cells yielded a mean of about 3.4 million reads. Repertoires were generated with immunoSEQ multiplex PCR, while TCRdb's copy carries only in-frame clones and drops some. The repertoire includes around 400,000 clones, around 13% of them detected once, and 0.017% sits in the top ten. Germline loops: CDR1 SEHNR, CDR2 FQNEAQ (reference sequence). This CDR3 has 15 amino acids. Trimming removed 2 bases from V and 5 bases from J; junction bases left unmatched: 6.

The V gene is TRBV7-9, the J gene TRBJ2-1; 7 positions match TRBD2. This receptor was obtained from a man aged 18 to 30 in good health. Input material: naive CD4+ T cells from blood. This chain's CDR3 is CASSLPGGFDNEQFF. DNA for the CDR3: TGTGCCAGCAGCTTACCCGGGGGGTTTGACAATGAGCAGTTCTTC.